This T cell receptor (beta chain) was profiled in a study of OX40 agonist ivuxolimab in advanced cancers. About the study: In three patients, partial responses were observed, one with hepatocellular carcinoma and two with cutaneous melanoma.

The germline V gene has CDR1 MDHEN and CDR2 SYDVKM. The CDR3 is 11 residues long. As concerns this clone: The junction does not match germline at one end; this may be a read error.

Using immunoSEQ multiplex PCR, the repertoire was profiled, and TCRdb retains in-frame clones only, with some absent. The sample has 100,000 or so clones; under 95% are singletons. The V and J genes are TRBV28 and TRBJ1-1, with a possible D match to TRBD1 (5 bases). Material: CD4+ or CD8+ T cells sorted from blood, obtained in a trial of the OX40 agonist ivuxolimab. This sequence originates from an adult with an advanced solid tumor such as melanoma, head and neck, liver or kidney cancer. The CDR3: CASSLWGPRLF. The CDR3 nucleotides read TGTGCCAGCAGTTTGTGGGGACCCCGTCTCTTT.